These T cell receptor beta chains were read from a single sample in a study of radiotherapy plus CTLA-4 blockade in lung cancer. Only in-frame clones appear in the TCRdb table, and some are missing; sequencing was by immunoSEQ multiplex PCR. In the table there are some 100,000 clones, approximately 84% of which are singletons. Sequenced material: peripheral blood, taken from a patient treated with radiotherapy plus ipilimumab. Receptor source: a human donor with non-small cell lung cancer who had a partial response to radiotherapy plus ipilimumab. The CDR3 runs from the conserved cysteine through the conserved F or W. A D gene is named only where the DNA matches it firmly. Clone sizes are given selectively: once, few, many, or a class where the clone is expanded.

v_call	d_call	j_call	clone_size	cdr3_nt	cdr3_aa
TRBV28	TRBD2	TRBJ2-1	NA	TGTGCCAGCAGTCCCGCCGGTAGCGGGGGCTACAATGAGCAGTTCTTC	CASSPAGSGGYNEQFF
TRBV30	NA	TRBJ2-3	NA	TGTGCCTGGAGTTTAGGGCAACCACCCAGGGGCACAGATACGCAGTATTTT	CAWSLGQPPRGTDTQYF
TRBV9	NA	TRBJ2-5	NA	TGTGCCAGCAGCGTAGTAGACAGGCCCCAAGAGACCCAGTACTTC	CASSVVDRPQETQYF
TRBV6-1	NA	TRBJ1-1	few	TGTGCCAGCAGTCTCCAGGGCTGGACTGAAGCTTTCTTT	CASSLQGWTEAFF
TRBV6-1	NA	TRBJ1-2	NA	TGTGCCAGCACCAGGGGAGACTATGGCTACACCTTC	CASTRGDYGYTF
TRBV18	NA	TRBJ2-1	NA	TGTGCCAGCTCACCAACGCAGGCAGATGAGCAGTTCTTC	CASSPTQADEQFF
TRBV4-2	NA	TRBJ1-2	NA	TGTGCCAGCAGCCAAGTTGACAAAAACTATGGCTACACCTTC	CASSQVDKNYGYTF
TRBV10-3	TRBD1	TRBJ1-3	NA	TGTGCCATCCAAGACAGGGACTCTGGAAACACCATATATTTT	CAIQDRDSGNTIYF
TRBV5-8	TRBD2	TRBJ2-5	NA	TGTGCCAGCAGTCCCGGACTAGCGGGTTTACAAGAGACCCAGTACTTC	CASSPGLAGLQETQYF
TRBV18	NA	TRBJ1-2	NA	TGTGCCAGCTCACACGTAGAGACGACAGGTCGGGGCTATGGCTACACCTTC	CASSHVETTGRGYGYTF
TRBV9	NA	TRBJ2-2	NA	TGTGCCAGCAGCCTTAACACCGGGGAGCTGTTTTTT	CASSLNTGELFF
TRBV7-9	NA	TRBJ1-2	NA	TGTGCCAACAGCTCAGGGATTCACGGCTACACCTTC	CANSSGIHGYTF
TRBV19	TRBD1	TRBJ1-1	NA	TGTGTCAGTAGAAGACAGGGGGCAGGTGAAGCTTTCTTT	CVSRRQGAGEAFF
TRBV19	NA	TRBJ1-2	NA	TGTGCCAGTAGCCGCCAGGCGATTAACTATGGCTACACCTTC	CASSRQAINYGYTF
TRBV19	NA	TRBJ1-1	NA	TGTGCCAGTAGCGACGAGCGGAACACTGAAGCTTTCTTT	CASSDERNTEAFF
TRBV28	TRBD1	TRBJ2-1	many	TGTGCCAGCAGCCAGGGGACAGGGACCTCTACCCACAATGAGCAGTTCTTC	CASSQGTGTSTHNEQFF
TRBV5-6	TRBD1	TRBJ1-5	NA	TGTGCCAGCAGCTCCTACCGACAGGGGGCTAGTAGCAATCAGCCCCAGCATTTT	CASSSYRQGASSNQPQHF
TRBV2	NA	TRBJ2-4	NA	TGTGCCAGCAGTGAAGGCGAGGATCTAGCCAAAAACATTCAGTACTTC	CASSEGEDLAKNIQYF
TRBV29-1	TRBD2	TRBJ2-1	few	TGCAGCGGGACTAGCGGGGGGCTTAACAATGAGCAGTTCTTC	CSGTSGGLNNEQFF
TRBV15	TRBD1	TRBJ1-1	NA	TGTGCCACCAGCAAGCGACAGGGGGCGCGCAACACTGAAGCTTTCTTT	CATSKRQGARNTEAFF
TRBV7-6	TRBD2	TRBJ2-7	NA	TGTGCCAGCAGCCTCATACTAGCGGGAGTTGGCGAGCAGTACTTC	CASSLILAGVGEQYF
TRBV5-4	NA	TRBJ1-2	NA	TGTGCCAGCAGCCCCAATAGTGACTATGGCTACACCTTC	CASSPNSDYGYTF
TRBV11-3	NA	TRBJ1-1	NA	TGTGCCAGCAGCTCCCCCGACAGGCAAGCTTTCTTT	CASSSPDRQAFF
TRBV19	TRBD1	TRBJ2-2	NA	TGTGCCAGTAATGTAGGGGGCATCACCGGGGAGCTGTTTTTT	CASNVGGITGELFF
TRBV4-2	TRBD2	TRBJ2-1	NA	TGTGCCAGCAGCCAAGATCCGGCGGGAGGTGAGCAGTTCTTC	CASSQDPAGGEQFF
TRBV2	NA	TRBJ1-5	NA	TGTGCCAGCAGTGAAGATTCGTGGGACATACAAGTCAATCAGCCCCAGCATTTT	CASSEDSWDIQVNQPQHF
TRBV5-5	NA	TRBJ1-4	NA	TGTGCCAGCAGCCATATCCGACAGGTGGCGGAGGAAAAACTGTTTTTT	CASSHIRQVAEEKLFF
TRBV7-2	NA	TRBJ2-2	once	TGTGCCAGCAGCCTGAAGCCGAACACCGGGGAGCTGTTTTTT	CASSLKPNTGELFF
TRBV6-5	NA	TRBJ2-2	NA	TGTGCCAGCAGTTTACTAAGGGGCGGGGAGCTGTTTTTT	CASSLLRGGELFF
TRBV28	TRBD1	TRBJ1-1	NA	TGTGCCAGCAGTCCACACGGACAGGGCGGGAAAGCTTTCTTT	CASSPHGQGGKAFF
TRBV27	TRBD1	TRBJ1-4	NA	TGTGCCAGCAGCCGAGTTTGGGACAGGGGATCGGAAAAACTGTTTTTT	CASSRVWDRGSEKLFF
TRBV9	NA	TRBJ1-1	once	TGTGCCAGCAGCGTAGTTCCCCTCCGGGAGGGTGACACTGAAGCTTTCTTT	CASSVVPLREGDTEAFF
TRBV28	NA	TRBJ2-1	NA	TGTGCCAGCAGTTTATCAGGGGTATCCTACAATGAGCAGTTCTTC	CASSLSGVSYNEQFF
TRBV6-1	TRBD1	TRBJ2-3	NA	TGTGCCAGCAGTCAAGAGGGACAGGGCAGGTATACGCAGTATTTT	CASSQEGQGRYTQYF
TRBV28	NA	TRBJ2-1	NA	TGTGCCAGCAGCAAAGCAGGGGGGTCCTACAATGAGCAGTTCTTC	CASSKAGGSYNEQFF
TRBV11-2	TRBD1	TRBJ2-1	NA	TGTGCCAGCAGCTTCCCTTTTCGGACAGGGGACAATGAGCAGTTCTTC	CASSFPFRTGDNEQFF
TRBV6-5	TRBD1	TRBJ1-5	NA	TGTGCCAGTCAGGACAGGGGATATAGCAATCAGCCCCAGCATTTT	CASQDRGYSNQPQHF
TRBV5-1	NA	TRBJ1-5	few	TGCGCCAGCAGATCGGACAGCCATAGCAATCAGCCCCAGCATTTT	CASRSDSHSNQPQHF
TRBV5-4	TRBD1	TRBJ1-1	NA	TGTGCCAGCAGCTGGGGGACAGGGCAGAACACTGAAGCTTTCTTT	CASSWGTGQNTEAFF
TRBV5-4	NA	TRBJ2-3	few	TGTGCCAGCAGCTTCTCTAACACAGATACGCAGTATTTT	CASSFSNTDTQYF
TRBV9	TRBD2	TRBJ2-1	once	TGTGCCAGCAGCGTAGACCCCGGGAGGGGAAATGAGCAGTTCTTC	CASSVDPGRGNEQFF
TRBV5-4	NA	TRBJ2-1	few	TGTGCCAGCAGCCGACAGGTTTCAGCCACCTACAATGAGCAGTTCTTC	CASSRQVSATYNEQFF
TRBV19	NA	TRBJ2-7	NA	TGTGCCAGTAGTAGTCCCCGCGGGAACCCTAAGTACGAGCAGTACTTC	CASSSPRGNPKYEQYF
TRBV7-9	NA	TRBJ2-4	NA	TGTGCCAGCAGCCCCCGACAGGGACTAGCCAAAAACATTCAGTACTTC	CASSPRQGLAKNIQYF
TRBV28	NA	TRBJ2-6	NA	TGTGCCAGCGGTGAGGGCTCCCTCTCTGGGGCCAACGTCCTGACTTTC	CASGEGSLSGANVLTF